This note documents a single T cell receptor (beta chain) sequence. The sample originates from a study of long-term antiretroviral therapy in people with HIV. With survey level as its setting, the immunoSEQ assay was v3.0. The table came from immunoSEQ multiplex PCR; TCRdb's copy has only in-frame clones and leaves some out. Here the sample spans tens of thousands of clones, around 80% being singletons. CDR3 length: 9 residues. CDR1 is SQVTM, CDR2 ANQGSEA, per germline. Deletions cut 3 bases from V and 8 bases from J, with 4 bases between. The chain employs TRBV29-1 and TRBJ1-2, with D unclear. The source of this sequence is a woman in her 30s with HIV. Sequencing used unsorted PBMCs, obtained 0.2 years after starting antiretroviral therapy. The CDR3 DNA is TGCAGCGTTGACTGGGGCTACACCTTC. This codes for CSVDWGYTF.